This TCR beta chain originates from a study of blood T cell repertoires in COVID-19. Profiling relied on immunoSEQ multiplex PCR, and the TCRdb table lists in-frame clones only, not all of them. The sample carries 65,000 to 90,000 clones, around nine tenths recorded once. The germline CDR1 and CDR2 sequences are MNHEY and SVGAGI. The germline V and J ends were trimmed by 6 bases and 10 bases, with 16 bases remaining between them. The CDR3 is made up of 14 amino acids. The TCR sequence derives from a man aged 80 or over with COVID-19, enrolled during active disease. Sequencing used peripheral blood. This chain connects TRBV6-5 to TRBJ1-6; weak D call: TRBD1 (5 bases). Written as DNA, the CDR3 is TGTGCCAGCAGACCGGAGGGGACCGGATCACCCCTCCACTTT. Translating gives CASRPEGTGSPLHF.